This passage covers 29 T cell receptor beta chains from one sample sequenced in a study of blood T cell repertoires in COVID-19. The protocol was immunoSEQ multiplex PCR, while the TCRdb copy is restricted to in-frame clones and leaves out a portion. The table includes approximately 260,000 clones, around 87% detected once. The sequenced material came from peripheral blood. These receptors all stem from a woman aged 55 to 70 with COVID-19, enrolled during active disease.

The chain combines TRBV5-1 with TRBJ2-7, with 7 bases lining up with TRBD1. The CDR3 consists of 14 residues. V lost 3 bases and J lost 6; bases outside the gene matches: 9. Germline-derived CDR1 and CDR2 are SGHRS and YFSETQ. The CDR3 protein is CASSSTRSGGEQYF. The CDR3 nucleotides are TGCGCCAGCAGCTCTACTCGCTCAGGGGGCGAGCAGTACTTC.

The rearrangement uses TRBV19 and TRBJ1-2; 9 positions match TRBD1. V shed 3 bases and J 4 bases; nucleotides not matched to a gene: 3. Germline CDR1 is LNHDA and CDR2 is SQIVND (reference sequence). The CDR3 spans 14 residues. Here the CDR3 reads CASSMGQGTYGYTF. For the CDR3, the DNA is TGTGCCAGTAGTATGGGACAGGGAACCTATGGCTACACCTTC.

The J gene is TRBJ1-2, the V gene TRBV29-1; 10 bases line up with TRBD1. Unmatched junction bases numbered 8, after V lost 5 bases and J lost 8 bases. This CDR3 has 13 residues. Per germline, CDR1 SQVTM and CDR2 ANQGSEA. The CDR3 bases are TGCAGCGTTTTGGTGGGACAGGGGTTCGGCTACACCTTC. Translation: CSVLVGQGFGYTF.

The chain couples TRBV7-3 to TRBJ1-6, with TRBD1 matching over 7 bases. This CDR3 is built from 14 residues. Per germline, CDR1 SGHTA and CDR2 FQGTGA. V shed 4 bases and J 9 bases; nucleotides not matched to a gene: 6. CDR3 in amino acids: CASSSLGGSSPLHF. CDR3 DNA: TGTGCCAGCAGCTCCTTAGGGGGCAGTTCACCCCTCCACTTT. The whole variable domain, remainder taken from reference TRBV7-3 and TRBJ1-6, is GAGVSQTPSNKVTEKGKYVELRCDPISGHTALYWYRQSLGQGPEFLIYFQGTGAADDSGLPNDRFFAVRPEGSVSTLKIQRTERGDSAVYLCASSSLGGSSPLHFGNGTRLTVT.

The V call is TRBV18, the J call TRBJ1-3, with unresolved D. The length of the CDR3 is 14 residues. The germline V gene encodes CDR1 KGHSH and CDR2 LQKENI. V was trimmed by 0 bases and J by 3 bases, leaving 6 bases between them. The CDR3 region is CASSPPRVGNTIYF. The CDR3 bases are TGTGCCAGCTCACCACCCCGGGTTGGAAACACCATATATTTT.

The chain combines TRBV18 with TRBJ1-1; 8 bases align to TRBD1. Germline trimming cut 4 bases from V and 3 bases from J; bases unmatched to any gene: 4. The CDR3 covers 14 residues. Germline values: CDR1 KGHSH, CDR2 LQKENI. The CDR3 DNA sequence: TGTGCCAGCTCACTACTACAGGGGGACACTGAAGCTTTCTTT. Translation gives CASSLLQGDTEAFF.

The chain links TRBV7-3 to TRBJ2-1, with 8 bases that match TRBD1. Trimming took 1 base from V and 6 from J; bases not matched to a gene: 8. The CDR3 contains 16 residues. Germline V gives CDR1 SGHTA, CDR2 FQGTGA. The CDR3 here is CASSLRLGQGLNEQFF. In DNA, the CDR3 is TGTGCCAGCAGCTTAAGGCTAGGACAGGGTCTCAATGAGCAGTTCTTC.

The gene calls are TRBV7-3 and TRBJ1-1; tentative D call: TRBD1 (6 bases). With 5 bases removed from V and 7 bases from J, the gap between germline ends came to 17 bases. The CDR3 spans 14 residues. CDR1 is SGHTA and CDR2 is FQGTGA in the germline V gene. CDR3 coding DNA: TGTGCCAGCAGCCCCGGGAGGGGGGTTGTTGAAGCTTTCTTT. It yields the protein CASSPGRGVVEAFF.

The chain couples TRBV30 to TRBJ1-2; D not resolved. The CDR3 runs 12 residues. The V and J ends lost 0 bases and 7 bases respectively, with 9 bases between them. CDR1 GTSNPN and CDR2 SVGIG come from the germline V gene (reference sequence). In DNA form, the CDR3 reads TGTGCCTGGAGTGTAAACTCCTTTGGCTACACCTTC. Its protein product is CAWSVNSFGYTF.

This clone was seen a single time. V is TRBV10-3 and J is TRBJ1-1; 9 bases match TRBD1. The CDR3 has 14 residues. Germline values: CDR1 ENHRY, CDR2 SYGVKD. V dropped 6 bases and J dropped 4; count of bases not matched to a gene: 6. In nucleotides, the CDR3 is TGTGCCATCAGGGGAACAGGGGGCTCCACTGAAGCTTTCTTT. Translated, it gives CAIRGTGGSTEAFF.

The genes are TRBV15 and TRBJ1-1; no clear D gene. Trimming removed 4 bases from V and 0 bases from J, with 9 bases in between. Looked up from germline, CDR1 is LNHNV and CDR2 is YYDKDF (reference sequence). The CDR3 consists of 14 residues. CDR3 DNA sequence: TGTGCCACCAGCATTGGCGGGATGAACACTGAAGCTTTCTTT. It codes for CATSIGGMNTEAFF.

The J gene is TRBJ1-2, the V gene TRBV25-1; D is perhaps TRBD1 (6 bases). V dropped 2 bases and J dropped 9 bases, with 10 bases sitting between them. This CDR3 is 12 amino acids long. Looked up from germline, CDR1 is MGHDK and CDR2 is SYGVNS. CDR3: CASSEGQGSYTF. For the CDR3, the DNA is TGTGCCAGCAGTGAAGGGCAGGGGAGCTACACCTTC.

This chain connects TRBV6-2 or TRBV6-3 to TRBJ1-5; D is undetermined. The V gene's germline CDR1 is MNHEY and CDR2 SVGEGT. This CDR3 region has 16 residues. Between the trimmed V and J ends, which lost 4 bases and 1 base, there was a span of 14 bases. The CDR3 region is CASSLSGSYSNQPQHF. The CDR3 DNA follows: TGTGCCAGCAGTTTATCAGGTTCTTACAGCAATCAGCCCCAGCATTTT.

The V gene is TRBV10-3, the J gene TRBJ1-2; 11 bases fit TRBD1. Germline lookup yields CDR1 ENHRY and CDR2 SYGVKD. The CDR3 contains 15 residues. V lost 5 bases, J lost 6 bases, and 8 bases stayed unmatched. The CDR3, as DNA: TGTGCCATCAGTCGACAAGGACAGGGGGCAAATGGCTACACCTTC. It translates to CAISRQGQGANGYTF.

The V and J genes are TRBV9 and TRBJ1-4, with TRBD1 as a possible D gene (6 bases). The V end lost 4 bases, the J end lost 4 bases, and 11 bases lay between the germline ends. This CDR3 comprises 14 residues. Germline loops: CDR1 SGDLS, CDR2 YYNGEE. For the CDR3, the DNA is TGTGCCAGCAGCAACCCGGGACATAATGAAAAACTGTTTTTT. It yields the protein CASSNPGHNEKLFF.

The rearrangement links TRBV3-1 (or the pseudogene TRBV3-2) to TRBJ1-1, with a tentative D call TRBD1 (5 bases). CDR3 length: 17 amino acids. Germline V gene lookup returns CDR1 LGHDT and CDR2 YNNKEL (reference sequence). The V end was cut by 0 bases, the J end by 5 bases, with 19 bases between. CDR3 sequence: CASSQDGPRGPPTEAFF. CDR3 bases: TGTGCCAGCAGCCAAGATGGCCCAAGGGGTCCCCCGACTGAAGCTTTCTTT.

This clone was picked up one time. The chain employs TRBV6-5 and TRBJ1-3, with D unresolved. The V and J ends lost 6 bases and 4 bases respectively, with 10 bases between them. The germline gives CDR1 MNHEY, CDR2 SVGAGI. This CDR3 contains 13 residues. The CDR3 sequence is CASRQRAGNTIYF. The CDR3 region has the DNA TGTGCCAGCAGGCAGAGGGCAGGAAACACCATATATTTT.

This chain connects TRBV7-9 to TRBJ1-4, with TRBD1 matching 12 bases. This CDR3 has 17 residues. Trimming removed 6 bases from V and 5 bases from J; junction bases left unmatched: 10. CDR1 and CDR2 from the germline V gene are SEHNR and FQNEAQ (reference sequence). For the CDR3, the DNA is TGTGCCAGCAGTCCGAGGGACAGGGGGCCAAGGAATGAAAAACTGTTTTTT. Translating it yields CASSPRDRGPRNEKLFF.

V usage is TRBV29-1 and J usage is TRBJ2-1; D not resolved. The V end was cut by 4 bases, the J end by 4 bases, with 11 bases between. This CDR3 has 13 residues. In germline, CDR1 is SQVTM, CDR2 ANQGSEA. The CDR3 DNA sequence: TGCAGCGTTGGTGTACAGCTGTACAATGAGCAGTTCTTC. It specifies CSVGVQLYNEQFF.

The gene calls are TRBV19 and TRBJ1-2; possibly TRBD1 for D (5 bases). Germline loops: CDR1 LNHDA, CDR2 SQIVND (reference sequence). V was pared by 4 bases and J by 7 bases, with 13 bases between. The CDR3 runs 13 residues. The CDR3: CASSTPGQFGYTF. CDR3 bases: TGTGCCAGTAGTACTCCTGGACAATTTGGCTACACCTTC.

The V gene is TRBV19, the J gene TRBJ2-1, with D perhaps matching TRBD1 (5 bases). Deletions cut 3 bases from V and 9 bases from J, with 9 bases between. CDR3 length: 12 amino acids. Germline V CDR1 and CDR2: LNHDA, SQIVND (reference sequence). CDR3 loop: CASSMVQGEQFF. The DNA for the CDR3 is TGTGCCAGTAGTATGGTTCAGGGTGAGCAGTTCTTC. The whole variable domain, filled in from reference TRBV19 and TRBJ2-1, reads DGGITQSPKYLFRKEGQNVTLSCEQNLNHDAMYWYRQDPGQGLRLIYYSQIVNDFQKGDIAEGYSVSREKKESFPLTVTSAQKNPTAFYLCASSMVQGEQFFGPGTRLTVL.

This sequence joins TRBV4-2 and TRBJ2-2; 12 nucleotides line up with TRBD1. Losses at the gene ends were 3 bases for V and 3 bases for J; bases not matched to a gene: 5. The CDR3 consists of 17 residues. Per germline, CDR1 LGHNA and CDR2 YNFKEQ. CDR3 residues: CASSQGQGASYTGELFF. CDR3 in DNA: TGTGCCAGCAGCCAGGGACAGGGGGCGTCGTACACCGGGGAGCTGTTTTTT.

This clone is a singleton in its sample. The chain is built from TRBV7-2 and TRBJ2-4; 7 nucleotides align to TRBD1. The ends lost 1 base at V and 8 bases at J; junction bases unmatched: 5. The CDR3 is 14 amino acids. Germline V lookup: CDR1 SGHTA, CDR2 FQGNSA. The CDR3 spells CASSLEGAYHIQYF. CDR3 nucleotide sequence: TGTGCCAGCAGCTTAGAGGGGGCCTACCACATTCAGTACTTC.

This clone has only one observation. This chain links TRBV5-1 with TRBJ2-7; D gene uncertain. The CDR3 is made up of 14 amino acids. V was pared by 4 bases and J by 6 bases, with 17 bases between. Germline CDR1 SGHRS, CDR2 YFSETQ. Here the CDR3 DNA reads TGCGCCAGCAGCCCCAACCTCATTCCTACCGAGCAGTACTTC. It specifies CASSPNLIPTEQYF. The full variable domain, rest sourced from reference TRBV5-1 and TRBJ2-7, is KAGVTQTPRYLIKTRGQQVTLSCSPISGHRSVSWYQQTPGQGLQFLFEYFSETQRNKGNFPGRFSGRQFSNSRSEMNVSTLELGDSALYLCASSPNLIPTEQYFGPGTRLTVT.

This rearrangement joins TRBV7-2 to TRBJ1-1; 11 nucleotides match TRBD1. Germline loops: CDR1 SGHTA, CDR2 FQGNSA. The CDR3 has 16 residues. V lost 4 bases and J lost 0; bases outside the gene matches: 4. The CDR3 nucleotides read TGTGCCAGCAGCTGGCGGACAGGGGGCTTGAACACTGAAGCTTTCTTT. This gives the protein CASSWRTGGLNTEAFF.

The rearrangement joins TRBV7-2 to TRBJ2-3; 8 nucleotides line up with TRBD1. The V and J ends lost 4 bases and 6 bases, in that order; junction bases with no gene match: 12. The V gene's germline CDR1 is SGHTA and CDR2 FQGNSA. This CDR3 region has 16 residues. The CDR3 region is CASSSGRTGIGDTQYF. The CDR3 DNA is TGTGCCAGCAGCTCGGGACGGACAGGGATTGGGGATACGCAGTATTTT. The whole variable domain, remainder taken from reference TRBV7-2 and TRBJ2-3, is GAGVSQSPSNKVTEKGKDVELRCDPISGHTALYWYRQSLGQGLEFLIYFQGNSAPDKSGLPSDRFSAERTGGSVSTLTIQRTQQEDSAVYLCASSSGRTGIGDTQYFGPGTRLTVL.

This sequence joins TRBV9 and TRBJ1-1; D is ambiguous. This CDR3 comprises 12 residues. Trimming shortened V by 3 bases and J by 1 base, and 4 bases separated the two germline ends. In germline, CDR1 is SGDLS, CDR2 YYNGEE. The CDR3 sequence: CASSAENTEAFF. In nucleotides, the CDR3 is TGTGCCAGCAGCGCAGAGAACACTGAAGCTTTCTTT. Looking up the rest from reference TRBV9 and TRBJ1-1 gives the full variable domain: DSGVTQTPKHLITATGQRVTLRCSPRSGDLSVYWYQQSLDQGLQFLIQYYNGEERAKGNILERFSAQQFPDLHSELNLSSLELGDSALYFCASSAENTEAFFGQGTRLTVV.

This sequence joins TRBV7-9 and TRBJ1-1; D not certain. Germline V gene lookup returns CDR1 SEHNR and CDR2 FQNEAQ (reference sequence). This CDR3 has 13 amino acids. Trimming left V 5 bases short and J 1 base short, with 8 bases between. CDR3 amino acids: CASSPPQNTEAFF. In DNA form, the CDR3 reads TGTGCCAGCAGCCCCCCCCAGAACACTGAAGCTTTCTTT.

The rearrangement uses TRBV4-1 and TRBJ2-7; possible D gene TRBD1, 6 bases. CDR3 length equals 17 residues. In germline, CDR1 is MGHRA, CDR2 YSYEKL. Trimming stripped 1 base from V and 2 bases from J, with 18 bases between. As DNA, the CDR3 is TGCGCCAGCAGCCAAGGCCAGGGACGGGACACCGCCTACGAGCAGTACTTC. The encoded protein is CASSQGQGRDTAYEQYF.